This T cell receptor beta chain was captured by sequencing in a study of T cells expressing NK-cell markers. About the study: Sorted CD3+CD56+NKG2C+, CD3+CD56+NKG2C- and CD3+CD56-NKG2C+ T cells provided the TCR beta repertoires.

The germline V gene has CDR1 MNHEY and CDR2 SVGAGI. This CDR3 has 14 amino acids. TCRdb processed the 5' RACE reads again and assigns one entry to each CDR3 protein, with no DNA. The table for this sample gives about 150,000 distinct CDR3 sequences. V and J are TRBV6-5 and TRBJ2-1; lacking DNA, the TRBD1 call made by TCRdb goes unchecked. What was sequenced was blood T cells: a sorted CD56 or NKG2C T cell subset, CD4+ or CD8+ T cells, or bulk PBMC T cells (not recorded which). The source of this sequence is a woman aged 45-65 years in good health. The CDR3 loop is CASSYEAGDNEQFF.